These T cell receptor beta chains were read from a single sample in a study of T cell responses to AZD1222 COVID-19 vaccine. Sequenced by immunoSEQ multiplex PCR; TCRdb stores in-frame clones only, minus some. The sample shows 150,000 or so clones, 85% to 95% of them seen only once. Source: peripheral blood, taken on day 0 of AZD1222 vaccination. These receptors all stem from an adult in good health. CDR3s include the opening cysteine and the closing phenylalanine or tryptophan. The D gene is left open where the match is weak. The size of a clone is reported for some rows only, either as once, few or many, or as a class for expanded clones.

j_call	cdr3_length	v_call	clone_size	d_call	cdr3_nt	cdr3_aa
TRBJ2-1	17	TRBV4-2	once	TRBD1	TGTGCCAGCAGCCAAGTACCTCAGGGGGCGTACCCCTATGAGCAGTTCTTC	CASSQVPQGAYPYEQFF
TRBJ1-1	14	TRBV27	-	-	TGTGCCAGCAGTCCCCTAGGGGGGGGGACTGAAGCTTTCTTT	CASSPLGGGTEAFF
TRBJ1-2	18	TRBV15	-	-	TGTGCCACCAGCAGAACACCAAAACTCGAGGGTGGCGGCTATGGCTACACCTTC	CATSRTPKLEGGGYGYTF
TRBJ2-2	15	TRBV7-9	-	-	TGTGCCAGCACCCTCGAAGGTGCCCACACCGGGGAGCTGTTTTTT	CASTLEGAHTGELFF
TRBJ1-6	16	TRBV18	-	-	TGTGCCAGCTCACCACCTGGACAGTACTATAATTCACCCCTCCACTTT	CASSPPGQYYNSPLHF
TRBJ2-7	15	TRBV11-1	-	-	TGTGCCAGCAGCTTAAGAACAGGACCTACCTACGAGCAGTACTTC	CASSLRTGPTYEQYF
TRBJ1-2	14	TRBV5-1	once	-	TGCGCCAGCAGCTTGGGAGGGGCCTTGGATGGCTACACCTTC	CASSLGGALDGYTF
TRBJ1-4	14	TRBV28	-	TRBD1	TGTGCCAGCTCATCCGGGACAGGGGCTGAAAAACTGTTTTTT	CASSSGTGAEKLFF
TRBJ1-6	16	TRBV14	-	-	TGTGCCAGCAGCCAAGTCCGGAGGGGTCTAAATTCACCCCTCCACTTT	CASSQVRRGLNSPLHF
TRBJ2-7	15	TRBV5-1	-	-	TGCGCCAGCAGCTCCGGGACTTCCACCTCCTACGAGCAGTACTTC	CASSSGTSTSYEQYF
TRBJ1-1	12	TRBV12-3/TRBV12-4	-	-	TGTGCCGTTGCTGGCAGTTACACTGAAGCTTTCTTT	CAVAGSYTEAFF
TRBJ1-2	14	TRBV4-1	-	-	TGCGCCAGCAGCCAAGATCCGGCGGACTATGGCTACACCTTC	CASSQDPADYGYTF
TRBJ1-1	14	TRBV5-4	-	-	TGTGCCAGCAGCTTACAGGGTTCCGTTCATGAAGCTTTCTTT	CASSLQGSVHEAFF
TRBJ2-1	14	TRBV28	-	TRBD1	TGTGCCAGCAGTTCGGGACAGATTTTCAATGAGCAGTTCTTC	CASSSGQIFNEQFF
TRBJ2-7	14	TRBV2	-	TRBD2	TGTGCCCTTCAAACCCTGGGAGGGCCCCACGAGCAGTACTTC	CALQTLGGPHEQYF
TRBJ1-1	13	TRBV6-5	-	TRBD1	TGTGCCAGCGGACTAGGACAGGGCACTGAAGCTTTCTTT	CASGLGQGTEAFF
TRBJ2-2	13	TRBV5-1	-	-	TGCGCCAGCAGCGAGATAGAGACCGGGGAGCTGTTTTTT	CASSEIETGELFF
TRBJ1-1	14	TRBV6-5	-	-	TGTGCCAGCAGTTACTCTTACAGCCCCACTGAAGCTTTCTTT	CASSYSYSPTEAFF
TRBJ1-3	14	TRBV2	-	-	TGTGCCAGCAGGGCCCTAATCTCTGGAAACACCATATATTTT	CASRALISGNTIYF
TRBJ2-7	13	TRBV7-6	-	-	TGTGCCAGCAGCCATGGGCCTGACTACGAGCAGTACTTC	CASSHGPDYEQYF
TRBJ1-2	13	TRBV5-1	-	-	TGCGCCAGCAGCTTGGGCGGGGGCTATGGCTACACCTTC	CASSLGGGYGYTF
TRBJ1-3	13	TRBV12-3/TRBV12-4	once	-	TGTGCCAGCAGTCGGTGGCCTGGAAACACCATATATTTT	CASSRWPGNTIYF
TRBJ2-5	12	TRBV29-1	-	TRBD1	TGCAGCGCTCGGGACAGTCAAGAGACCCAGTACTTC	CSARDSQETQYF
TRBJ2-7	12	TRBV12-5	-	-	TGTGCTAGTGGTTTTTCATCCTACGAGCAGTACTTC	CASGFSSYEQYF
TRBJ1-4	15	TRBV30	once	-	TGTGCCTGGTCCCCCGGGCCTTTCGGATCGGAAAAACTGTTTTTT	CAWSPGPFGSEKLFF
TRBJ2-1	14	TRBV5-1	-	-	TGCGCCAGCGGCGGACTCGACAGAGGAAATGAGCAGTTCTTC	CASGGLDRGNEQFF
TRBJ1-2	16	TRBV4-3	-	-	TGCGCCAGCAGCCAACAACAGGGAACGGCTCCCTATGGCTACACCTTC	CASSQQQGTAPYGYTF
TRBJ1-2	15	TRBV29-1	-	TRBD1	TGCAGCGTTGTGACCGCGGACAGGGAGAACTATGGCTACACCTTC	CSVVTADRENYGYTF